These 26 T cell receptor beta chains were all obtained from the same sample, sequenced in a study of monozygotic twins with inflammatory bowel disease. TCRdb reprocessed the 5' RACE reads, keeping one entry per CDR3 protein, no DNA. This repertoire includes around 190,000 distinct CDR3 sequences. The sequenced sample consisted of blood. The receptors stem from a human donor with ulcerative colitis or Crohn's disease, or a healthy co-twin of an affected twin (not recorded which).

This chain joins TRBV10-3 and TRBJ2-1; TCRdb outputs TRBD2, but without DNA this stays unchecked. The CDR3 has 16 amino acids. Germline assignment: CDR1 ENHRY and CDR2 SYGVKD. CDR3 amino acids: CAISEGLRGSYNEQFF.

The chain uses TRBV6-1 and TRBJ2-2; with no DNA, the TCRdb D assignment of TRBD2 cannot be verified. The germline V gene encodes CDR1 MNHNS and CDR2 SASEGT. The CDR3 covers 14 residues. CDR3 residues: CASSDEGDTGELFF.

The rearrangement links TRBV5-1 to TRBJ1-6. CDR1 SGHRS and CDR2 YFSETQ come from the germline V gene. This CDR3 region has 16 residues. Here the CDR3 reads CASSLGPSTGNSPLHF.

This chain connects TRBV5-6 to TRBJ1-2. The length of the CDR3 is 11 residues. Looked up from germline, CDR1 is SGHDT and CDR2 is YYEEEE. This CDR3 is CASSFNYGYTF.

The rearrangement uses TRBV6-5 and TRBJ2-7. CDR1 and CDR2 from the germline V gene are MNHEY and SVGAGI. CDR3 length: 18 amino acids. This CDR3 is CASSYSGTAGTGTYEQYF.

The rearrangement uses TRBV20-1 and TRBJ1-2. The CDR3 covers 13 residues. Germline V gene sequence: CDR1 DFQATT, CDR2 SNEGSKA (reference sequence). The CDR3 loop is CSARSNGRWGYTF.

The CDR3 sequence is CSAETSYEQYF. This chain connects TRBV20-1 to TRBJ2-7. The CDR3 length is 11 residues. Germline CDR1 reads DFQATT; CDR2 reads SNEGSKA (reference sequence).

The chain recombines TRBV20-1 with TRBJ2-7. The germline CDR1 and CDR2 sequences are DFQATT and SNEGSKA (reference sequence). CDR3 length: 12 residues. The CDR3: CSAEQSSYEQYF.

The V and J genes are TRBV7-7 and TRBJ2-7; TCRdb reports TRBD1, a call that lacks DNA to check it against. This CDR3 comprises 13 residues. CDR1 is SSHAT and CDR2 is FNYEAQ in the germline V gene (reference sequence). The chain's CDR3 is CASSLVRGDEQYF.

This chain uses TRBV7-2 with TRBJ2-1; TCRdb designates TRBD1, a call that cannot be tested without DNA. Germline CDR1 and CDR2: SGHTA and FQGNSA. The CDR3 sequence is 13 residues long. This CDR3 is CASSRSRDNEQFF.

The CDR3 loop is CASSLYSGAANEQFF. The chain employs TRBV5-1 and TRBJ2-1; TCRdb's assignment of TRBD1 cannot be checked, as there is no DNA. The CDR3 totals 15 residues. Germline assignment: CDR1 SGHRS and CDR2 YFSETQ.

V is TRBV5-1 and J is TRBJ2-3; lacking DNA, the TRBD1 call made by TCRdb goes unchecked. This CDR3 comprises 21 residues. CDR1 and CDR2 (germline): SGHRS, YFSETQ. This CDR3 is CASSLEASGWGRNPSTDTQYF. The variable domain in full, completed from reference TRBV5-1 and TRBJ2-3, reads KAGVTQTPRYLIKTRGQQVTLSCSPISGHRSVSWYQQTPGQGLQFLFEYFSETQRNKGNFPGRFSGRQFSNSRSEMNVSTLELGDSALYLCASSLEASGWGRNPSTDTQYFGPGTRLTVL.

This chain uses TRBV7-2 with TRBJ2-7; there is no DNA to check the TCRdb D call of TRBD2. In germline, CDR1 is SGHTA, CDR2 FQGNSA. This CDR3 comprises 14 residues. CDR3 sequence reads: CASSFGGLGYEQYF. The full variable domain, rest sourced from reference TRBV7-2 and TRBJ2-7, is GAGVSQSPSNKVTEKGKDVELRCDPISGHTALYWYRQSLGQGLEFLIYFQGNSAPDKSGLPSDRFSAERTGGSVSTLTIQRTQQEDSAVYLCASSFGGLGYEQYFGPGTRLTVT.

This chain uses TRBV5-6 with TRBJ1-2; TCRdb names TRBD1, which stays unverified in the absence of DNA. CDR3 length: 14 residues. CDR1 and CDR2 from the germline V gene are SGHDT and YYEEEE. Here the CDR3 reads CASSWGRGSNGYTF. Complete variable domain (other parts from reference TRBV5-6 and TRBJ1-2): DAGVTQSPTHLIKTRGQQVTLRCSPKSGHDTVSWYQQALGQGPQFIFQYYEEEERQRGNFPDRFSGHQFPNYSSELNVNALLLGDSALYLCASSWGRGSNGYTFGSGTRLTVV.

The CDR3 spells CASSAGDWEEKLFF. The rearrangement uses TRBV2 and TRBJ1-4. This CDR3 region has 14 residues. The germline V gene encodes CDR1 SNHLY and CDR2 FYNNEI.

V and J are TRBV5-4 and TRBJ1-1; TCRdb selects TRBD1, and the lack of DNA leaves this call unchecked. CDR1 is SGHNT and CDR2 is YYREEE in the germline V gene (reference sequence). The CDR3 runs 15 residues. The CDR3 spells CASSSRTGANTEAFF.

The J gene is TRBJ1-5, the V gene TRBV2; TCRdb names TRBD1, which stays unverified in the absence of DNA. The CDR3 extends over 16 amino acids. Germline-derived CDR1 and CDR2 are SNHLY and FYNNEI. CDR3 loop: CASSRTGGGLNQPQHF.

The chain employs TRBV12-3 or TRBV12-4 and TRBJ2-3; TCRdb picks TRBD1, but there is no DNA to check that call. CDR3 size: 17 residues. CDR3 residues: CASSLGLAGANTDTQYF.

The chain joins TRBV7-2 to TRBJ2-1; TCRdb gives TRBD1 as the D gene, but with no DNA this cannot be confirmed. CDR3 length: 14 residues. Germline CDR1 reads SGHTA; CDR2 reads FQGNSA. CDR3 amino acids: CASSLVTGYDEQFF.

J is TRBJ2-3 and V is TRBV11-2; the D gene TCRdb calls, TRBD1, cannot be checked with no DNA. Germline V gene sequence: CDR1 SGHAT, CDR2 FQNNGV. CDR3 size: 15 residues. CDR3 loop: CASSLQPGATDTQYF.

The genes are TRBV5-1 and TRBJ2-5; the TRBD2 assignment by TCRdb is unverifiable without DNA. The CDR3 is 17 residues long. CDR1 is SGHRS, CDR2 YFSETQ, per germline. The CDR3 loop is CASSPRPSGGMIVAQYF.

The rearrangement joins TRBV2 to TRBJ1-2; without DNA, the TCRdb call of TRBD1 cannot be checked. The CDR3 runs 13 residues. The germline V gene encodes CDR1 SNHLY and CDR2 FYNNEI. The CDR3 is CASSVQGLNGYTF.

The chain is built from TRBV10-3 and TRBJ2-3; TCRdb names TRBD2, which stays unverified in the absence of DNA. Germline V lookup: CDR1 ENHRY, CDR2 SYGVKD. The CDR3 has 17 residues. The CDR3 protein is CAISDDGGRGRTDTQYF.

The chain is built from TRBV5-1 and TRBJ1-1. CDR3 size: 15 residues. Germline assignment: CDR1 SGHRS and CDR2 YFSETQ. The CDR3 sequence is CASSLKRRPNTEAFF.

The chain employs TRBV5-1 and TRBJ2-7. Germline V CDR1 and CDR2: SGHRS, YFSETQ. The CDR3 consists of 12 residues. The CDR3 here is CASRAYDYEQYF.

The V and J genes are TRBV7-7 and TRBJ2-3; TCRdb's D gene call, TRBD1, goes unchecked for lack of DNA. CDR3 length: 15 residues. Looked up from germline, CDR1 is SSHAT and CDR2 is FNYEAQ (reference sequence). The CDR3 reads CASSPGGTGTDTQYF.